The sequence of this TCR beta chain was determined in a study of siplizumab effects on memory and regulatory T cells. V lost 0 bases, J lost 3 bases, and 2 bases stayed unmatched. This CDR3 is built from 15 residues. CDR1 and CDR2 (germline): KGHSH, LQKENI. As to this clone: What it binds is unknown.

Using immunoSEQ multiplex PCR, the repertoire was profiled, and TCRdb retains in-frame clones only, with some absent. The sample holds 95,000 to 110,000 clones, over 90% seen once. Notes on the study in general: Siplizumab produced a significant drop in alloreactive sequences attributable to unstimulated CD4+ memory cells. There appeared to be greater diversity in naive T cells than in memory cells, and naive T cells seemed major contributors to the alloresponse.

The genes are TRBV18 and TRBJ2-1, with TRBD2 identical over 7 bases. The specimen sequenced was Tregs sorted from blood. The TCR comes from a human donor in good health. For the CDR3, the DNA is TGTGCCAGCTCACCACCGGCTAGCGGCTACAATGAGCAGTTCTTC. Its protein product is CASSPPASGYNEQFF.